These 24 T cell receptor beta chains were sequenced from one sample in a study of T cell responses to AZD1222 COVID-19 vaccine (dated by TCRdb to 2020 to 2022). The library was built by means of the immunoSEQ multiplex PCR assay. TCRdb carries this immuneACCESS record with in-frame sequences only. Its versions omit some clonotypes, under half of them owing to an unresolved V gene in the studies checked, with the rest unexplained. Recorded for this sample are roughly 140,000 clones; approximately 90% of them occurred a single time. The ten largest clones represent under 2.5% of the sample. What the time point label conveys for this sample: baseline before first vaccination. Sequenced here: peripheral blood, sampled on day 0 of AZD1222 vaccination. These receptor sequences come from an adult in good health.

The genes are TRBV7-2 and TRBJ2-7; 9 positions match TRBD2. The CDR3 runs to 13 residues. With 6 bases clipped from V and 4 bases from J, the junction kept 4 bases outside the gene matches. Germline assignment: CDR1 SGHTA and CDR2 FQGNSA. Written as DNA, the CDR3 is TGTGCCAGCAGGGCTAGCGGGACTTACGAGCAGTACTTC. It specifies CASRASGTYEQYF.

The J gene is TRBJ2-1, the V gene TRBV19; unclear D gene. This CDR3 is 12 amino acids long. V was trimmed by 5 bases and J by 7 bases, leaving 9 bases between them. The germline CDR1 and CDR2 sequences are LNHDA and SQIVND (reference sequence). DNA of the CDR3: TGTGCCAGTAGTGTCGGAGCGAATGAGCAGTTCTTC. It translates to CASSVGANEQFF.

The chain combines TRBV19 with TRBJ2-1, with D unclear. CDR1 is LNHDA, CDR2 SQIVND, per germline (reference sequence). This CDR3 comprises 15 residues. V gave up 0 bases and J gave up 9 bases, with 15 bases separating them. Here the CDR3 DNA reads TGTGCCAGTAGTATAGATAGTATTCCTTCTAGTGAGCAGTTCTTC. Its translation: CASSIDSIPSSEQFF.

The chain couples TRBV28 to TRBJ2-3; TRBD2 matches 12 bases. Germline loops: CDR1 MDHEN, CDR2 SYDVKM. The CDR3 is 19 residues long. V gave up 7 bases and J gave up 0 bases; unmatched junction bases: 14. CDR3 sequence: CASNTETSGSGDSTDTQYF. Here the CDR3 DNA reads TGTGCCAGCAATACCGAGACTAGCGGGAGTGGGGATAGCACAGATACGCAGTATTTT.

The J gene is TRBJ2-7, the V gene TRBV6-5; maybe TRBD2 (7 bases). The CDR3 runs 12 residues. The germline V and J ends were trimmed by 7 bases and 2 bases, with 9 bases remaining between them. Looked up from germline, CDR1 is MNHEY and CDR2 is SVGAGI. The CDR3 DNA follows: TGTGCCAGCAAGGGGGGGACCTACGAGCAGTACTTC. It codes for CASKGGTYEQYF.

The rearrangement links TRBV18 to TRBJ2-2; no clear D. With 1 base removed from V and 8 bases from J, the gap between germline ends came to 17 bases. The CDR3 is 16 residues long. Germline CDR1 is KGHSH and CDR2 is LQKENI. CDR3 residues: CASSPHAASTEGELFF. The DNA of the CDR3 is TGTGCCAGCTCACCACATGCCGCGAGTACGGAAGGGGAGCTGTTTTTT.

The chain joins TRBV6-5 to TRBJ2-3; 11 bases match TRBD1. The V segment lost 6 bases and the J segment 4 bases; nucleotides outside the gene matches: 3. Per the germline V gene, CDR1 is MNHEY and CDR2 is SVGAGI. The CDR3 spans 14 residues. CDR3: CASSRTGGADTQYF. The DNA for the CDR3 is TGTGCCAGCAGCCGGACAGGGGGCGCAGATACGCAGTATTTT.

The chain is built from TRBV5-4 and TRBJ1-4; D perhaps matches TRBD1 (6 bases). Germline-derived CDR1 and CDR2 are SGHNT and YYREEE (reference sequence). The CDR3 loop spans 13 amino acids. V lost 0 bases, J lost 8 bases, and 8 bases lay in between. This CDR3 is CASSLGTAEKLFF. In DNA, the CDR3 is TGTGCCAGCAGCTTGGGGACAGCCGAAAAACTGTTTTTT.

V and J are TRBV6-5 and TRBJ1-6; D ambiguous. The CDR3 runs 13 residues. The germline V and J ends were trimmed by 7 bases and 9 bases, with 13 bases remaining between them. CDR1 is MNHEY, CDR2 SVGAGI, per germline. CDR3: CASKVGSSSPLHF. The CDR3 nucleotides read TGTGCCAGCAAGGTCGGGTCCAGTTCACCCCTCCACTTT.

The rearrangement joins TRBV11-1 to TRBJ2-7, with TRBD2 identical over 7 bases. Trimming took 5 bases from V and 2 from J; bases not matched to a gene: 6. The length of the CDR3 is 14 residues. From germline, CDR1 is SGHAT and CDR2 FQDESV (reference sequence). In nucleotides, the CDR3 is TGTGCCAGCAGCACTTTCGCGGGGGCCTACGAGCAGTACTTC. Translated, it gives CASSTFAGAYEQYF.

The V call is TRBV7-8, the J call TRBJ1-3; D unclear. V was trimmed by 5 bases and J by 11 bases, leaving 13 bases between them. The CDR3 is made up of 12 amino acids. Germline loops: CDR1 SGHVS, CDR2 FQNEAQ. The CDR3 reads CASSPAPPAIYF. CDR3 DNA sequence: TGTGCCAGCAGCCCGGCTCCCCCCGCCATATATTTT. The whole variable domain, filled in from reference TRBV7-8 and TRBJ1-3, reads GAGVSQSPRYKVAKRGQDVALRCDPISGHVSLFWYQQALGQGPEFLTYFQNEAQLDKSGLPSDRFFAERPEGSVSTLKIQRTQQEDSAVYLCASSPAPPAIYFGEGSWLTVV.

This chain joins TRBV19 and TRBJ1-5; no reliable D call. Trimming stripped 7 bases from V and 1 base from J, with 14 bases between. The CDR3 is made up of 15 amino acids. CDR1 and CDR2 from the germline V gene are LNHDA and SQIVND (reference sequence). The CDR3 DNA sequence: TGTGCCAGTAAGCGGGCTGCCTCGAGCAATCAGCCCCAGCATTTT. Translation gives CASKRAASSNQPQHF. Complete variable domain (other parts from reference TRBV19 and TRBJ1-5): DGGITQSPKYLFRKEGQNVTLSCEQNLNHDAMYWYRQDPGQGLRLIYYSQIVNDFQKGDIAEGYSVSREKKESFPLTVTSAQKNPTAFYLCASKRAASSNQPQHFGDGTRLSIL.

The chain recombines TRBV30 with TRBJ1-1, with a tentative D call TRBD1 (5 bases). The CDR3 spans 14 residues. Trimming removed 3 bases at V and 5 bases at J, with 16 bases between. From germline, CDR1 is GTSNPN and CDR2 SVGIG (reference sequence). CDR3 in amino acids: CAWRAPGGYTEAFF. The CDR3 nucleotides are TGTGCCTGGAGGGCCCCTGGGGGTTATACTGAAGCTTTCTTT.

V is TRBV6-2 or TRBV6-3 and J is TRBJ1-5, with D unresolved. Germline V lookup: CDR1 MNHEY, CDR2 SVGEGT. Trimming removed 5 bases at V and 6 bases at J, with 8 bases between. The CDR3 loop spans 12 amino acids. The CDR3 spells CASSRVGQPQHF. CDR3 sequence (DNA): TGTGCCAGCAGTAGGGTTGGTCAGCCCCAGCATTTT.

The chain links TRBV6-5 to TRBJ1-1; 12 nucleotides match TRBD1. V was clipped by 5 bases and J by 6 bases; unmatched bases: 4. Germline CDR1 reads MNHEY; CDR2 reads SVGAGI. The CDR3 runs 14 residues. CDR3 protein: CASSRDRGRSEAFF. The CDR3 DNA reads TGTGCCAGCAGTCGGGACAGGGGGCGATCTGAAGCTTTCTTT.

CDR3 coding DNA: TGTGCCAGCAGTGCGCCTAGCGGCAACACCGGGGAGCTGTTTTTT. The encoded protein is CASSAPSGNTGELFF. The chain uses TRBV25-1 and TRBJ2-2; TRBD2 agrees at 7 bases. The CDR3 covers 15 residues. V was pared by 4 bases and J by 2 bases, with 4 bases of the junction left unmatched. Germline CDR1 is MGHDK and CDR2 is SYGVNS. Full variable domain (missing parts from reference TRBV25-1 and TRBJ2-2): EADIYQTPRYLVIGTGKKITLECSQTMGHDKMYWYQQDPGMELHLIHYSYGVNSTEKGDLSSESTVSRIRTEHFPLTLESARPSHTSQYLCASSAPSGNTGELFFGEGSRLTVL.

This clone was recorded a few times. CDR3 residues: CASSESSGTYNEQFF. CDR3 bases: TGTGCCAGCAGTGAGTCATCGGGAACGTACAATGAGCAGTTCTTC. The V gene is TRBV6-1, the J gene TRBJ2-1; D is perhaps TRBD2 (5 bases). V was clipped by 3 bases and J by 4 bases, with 13 bases between them. This CDR3 has 15 amino acids. The germline V gene has CDR1 MNHNS and CDR2 SASEGT.

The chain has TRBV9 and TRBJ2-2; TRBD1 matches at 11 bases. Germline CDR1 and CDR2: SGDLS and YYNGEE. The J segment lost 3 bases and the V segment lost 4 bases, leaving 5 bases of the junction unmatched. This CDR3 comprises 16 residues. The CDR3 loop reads CASSPQDRGHTGELFF. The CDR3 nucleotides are TGTGCCAGCAGCCCTCAGGACAGGGGGCACACCGGGGAGCTGTTTTTT.

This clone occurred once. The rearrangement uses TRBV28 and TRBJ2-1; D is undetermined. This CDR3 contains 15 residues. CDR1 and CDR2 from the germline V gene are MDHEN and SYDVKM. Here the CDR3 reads CAARTGSTKYNEQFF. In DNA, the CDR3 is TGTGCAGCGAGAACCGGGTCCACCAAATACAATGAGCAGTTCTTC.

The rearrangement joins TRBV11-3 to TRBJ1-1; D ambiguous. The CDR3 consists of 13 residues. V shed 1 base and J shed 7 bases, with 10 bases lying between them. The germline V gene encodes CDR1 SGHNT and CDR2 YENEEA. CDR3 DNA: TGTGCCAGCAGCTTAGCCCCAAGAGGTGAAGCTTTCTTT. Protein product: CASSLAPRGEAFF.

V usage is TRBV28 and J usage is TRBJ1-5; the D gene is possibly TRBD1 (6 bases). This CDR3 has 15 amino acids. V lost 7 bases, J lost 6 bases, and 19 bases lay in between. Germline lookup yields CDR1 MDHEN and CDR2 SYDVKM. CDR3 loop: CASTTQGGLGQPQHF. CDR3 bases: TGTGCCAGCACCACACAGGGAGGGCTAGGTCAGCCCCAGCATTTT.

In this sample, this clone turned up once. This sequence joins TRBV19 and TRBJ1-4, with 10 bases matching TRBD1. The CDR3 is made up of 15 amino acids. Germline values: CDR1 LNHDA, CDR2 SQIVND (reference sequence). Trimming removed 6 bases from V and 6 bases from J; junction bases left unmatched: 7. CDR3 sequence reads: CASRAMGTGDEKLFF. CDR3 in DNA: TGTGCCAGTAGGGCGATGGGGACAGGGGATGAAAAACTGTTTTTT.

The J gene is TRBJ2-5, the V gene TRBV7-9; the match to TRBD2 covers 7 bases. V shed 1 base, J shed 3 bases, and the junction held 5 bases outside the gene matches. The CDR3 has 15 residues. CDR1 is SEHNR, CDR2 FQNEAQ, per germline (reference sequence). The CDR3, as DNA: TGTGCCAGCAGCTTAGGGCGGACTAGGGAAGAGACCCAGTACTTC. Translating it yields CASSLGRTREETQYF.

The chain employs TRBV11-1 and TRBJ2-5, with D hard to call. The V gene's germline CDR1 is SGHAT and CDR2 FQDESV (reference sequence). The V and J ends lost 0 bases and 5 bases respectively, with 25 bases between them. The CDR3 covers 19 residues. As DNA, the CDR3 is TGTGCCAGCAGCTTAGCTCCCAACCGGAGAGAACCCATGACGGAGACCCAGTACTTC. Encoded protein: CASSLAPNRREPMTETQYF. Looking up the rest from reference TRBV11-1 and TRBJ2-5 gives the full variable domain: EAEVAQSPRYKITEKSQAVAFWCDPISGHATLYWYRQILGQGPELLVQFQDESVVDDSQLPKDRFSAERLKGVDSTLKIQPAELGDSAMYLCASSLAPNRREPMTETQYFGPGTRLLVL.